The 19 T cell receptor beta chains reported below all come from one sample, sequenced in a study of PD-1 blockade in classical Hodgkin lymphoma. Every single patient, without exception, relapsed after autologous stem cell transplantation, and brentuximab vedotin exposure varied. Produced via immunoSEQ multiplex PCR; TCRdb's table is partial and in-frame only. The table has some 21,000 clones, 74% seen once. Source: peripheral blood mononuclear cells (PBMCs), taken at baseline. Receptor source: a human donor with classical Hodgkin lymphoma.

The rearrangement joins TRBV6-5 to TRBJ2-3; the D is unclear. The germline V gene has CDR1 MNHEY and CDR2 SVGAGI. V lost 4 bases and J 6 bases, leaving 8 bases between the germline ends. The CDR3 has 12 amino acids. CDR3 residues: CASSSITDTQYF. The CDR3 DNA reads TGTGCCAGCAGTTCCATCACGGATACGCAGTATTTT.

In DNA form, the CDR3 reads TGTGCCAGCAGCCAGAGCGGGAGTTGGAAGATGACCCAGTACTTC. Its protein is CASSQSGSWKMTQYF. The rearrangement joins TRBV7-2 to TRBJ2-5; the match to TRBD2 covers 8 bases. V was pared by 5 bases and J by 7 bases, with 12 bases of the junction left unmatched. The CDR3 spans 15 residues. Germline assignment: CDR1 SGHTA and CDR2 FQGNSA.

The chain has TRBV27 and TRBJ2-7; a possible D gene is TRBD1 (6 bases). Per the germline V gene, CDR1 is MNHEY and CDR2 is SMNVEV (reference sequence). V lost 2 bases and J 2 bases, leaving 13 bases between the germline ends. The CDR3 contains 15 residues. The CDR3: CASSLGVDRPYEQYF. The CDR3 DNA reads as TGTGCCAGCAGTTTAGGGGTGGACAGACCCTACGAGCAGTACTTC.

The J gene is TRBJ2-5, the V gene TRBV7-4; D is ambiguous. V lost 0 bases and J lost 3, with 2 bases in between. The CDR3 has 12 amino acids. The germline V gene encodes CDR1 SGHVT and CDR2 SQSDAQ. CDR3 in amino acids: CASSLAEETQYF. CDR3 nucleotides: TGTGCCAGCAGCTTAGCGGAAGAGACCCAGTACTTC.

A single count supports this clone. The chain combines TRBV5-1 with TRBJ1-1; no reliable D call. Trimming removed 0 bases at V and 1 base at J, with 10 bases between. CDR3 length equals 15 residues. The V gene's germline CDR1 is SGHRS and CDR2 YFSETQ. CDR3 nucleotide sequence: TGCGCCAGCAGCTTGGTAGGTGCGGAGAACACTGAAGCTTTCTTT. This gives the protein CASSLVGAENTEAFF. The full variable domain, in which reference TRBV5-1 and TRBJ1-1 provide the parts outside the CDR3, is KAGVTQTPRYLIKTRGQQVTLSCSPISGHRSVSWYQQTPGQGLQFLFEYFSETQRNKGNFPGRFSGRQFSNSRSEMNVSTLELGDSALYLCASSLVGAENTEAFFGQGTRLTVV.

This clone was counted a single time. Other DNA sequences in the same sample also yield this CDR3. The CDR3 is CASSITRGYSNQPQHF. As DNA, the CDR3 is TGTGCCAGTAGCATTACGAGGGGTTATAGCAATCAGCCCCAGCATTTT. The V gene is TRBV19, the J gene TRBJ1-5, with D tentatively TRBD1 (5 bases). The ends were cut back, 6 bases at V and 0 bases at J, with 15 bases in the middle. In germline, CDR1 is LNHDA, CDR2 SQIVND (reference sequence). The CDR3 is 16 amino acids. The full variable domain, in which reference TRBV19 and TRBJ1-5 provide the parts outside the CDR3, is DGGITQSPKYLFRKEGQNVTLSCEQNLNHDAMYWYRQDPGQGLRLIYYSQIVNDFQKGDIAEGYSVSREKKESFPLTVTSAQKNPTAFYLCASSITRGYSNQPQHFGDGTRLSIL.

This sequence joins TRBV29-1 and TRBJ2-1, with 7 bases identical to TRBD2. Per germline, CDR1 SQVTM and CDR2 ANQGSEA. V lost 0 bases and J lost 2; bases outside the gene matches: 10. The CDR3 covers 17 residues. In DNA, the CDR3 is TGCAGCGTTGAAGATGGGCTGGCGGGAGCGACCTACAATGAGCAGTTCTTC. Protein: CSVEDGLAGATYNEQFF.

V and J are TRBV5-6 and TRBJ1-4; the D gene is possibly TRBD1 (5 bases). Germline V gene data show CDR1 as SGHDT and CDR2 as YYEEEE. This CDR3 is 13 amino acids long. Deletions cut 4 bases from V and 3 bases from J, with 7 bases between. The CDR3 DNA is TGTGCCAGCAGCCAGGGATCTAATGAAAAACTGTTTTTT. It encodes CASSQGSNEKLFF.

This clone was detected only a few times. J is TRBJ2-4 and V is TRBV11-2, with a tentative D call TRBD1 (6 bases). There are 17 residues in the CDR3. Trimming stripped 2 bases from V and 0 bases from J, with 14 bases between. CDR1 SGHAT and CDR2 FQNNGV come from the germline V gene. The CDR3 DNA follows: TGTGCCAGCAGCTTAACAGGGCCCCGTTTAGCCAAAAACATTCAGTACTTC. Its translation is CASSLTGPRLAKNIQYF.

Only a few counts were recorded for this clone. V usage is TRBV28 and J usage is TRBJ2-7, with D possibly called TRBD1 or TRBD2 (5 bases each). Trimming took 4 bases from V and 7 from J, leaving 17 bases between them. Germline assignment: CDR1 MDHEN and CDR2 SYDVKM. CDR3 length: 14 residues. The CDR3 protein is CASSSTSGTREQYF. The DNA of the CDR3 is TGTGCCAGCAGTTCAACTTCCGGGACGCGGGAGCAGTACTTC.

The chain uses TRBV28 and TRBJ1-2; 8 bases are shared with TRBD1. Trimming cost V 5 bases and J 8 bases; bases outside gene matches: 13. This CDR3 region has 15 residues. The germline CDR1 and CDR2 sequences are MDHEN and SYDVKM. CDR3 amino acids: CASSVPGGALGGYTF. The CDR3 DNA follows: TGTGCCAGCAGTGTTCCAGGGGGCGCCTTGGGCGGCTACACCTTC.

V usage is TRBV28 and J usage is TRBJ1-2; TRBD1 agrees at 8 bases. This CDR3 spans 14 amino acids. Germline V CDR1 and CDR2: MDHEN, SYDVKM. J was trimmed by 7 bases and V by 7 bases; bases with no gene match: 11. CDR3 sequence (DNA): TGTGCCAGCAAAGAGGACAGGGTGCTCCCTGGCTACACCTTC. Translated, it gives CASKEDRVLPGYTF.

The gene calls are TRBV19 and TRBJ2-1, with a tentative D call TRBD2 (6 bases). CDR1 and CDR2 (germline): LNHDA, SQIVND (reference sequence). Trimming stripped 9 bases from V and 3 bases from J, with 15 bases between. The CDR3 has 14 amino acids. The CDR3 sequence: CASRRGAHYNEQFF. The CDR3 nucleotides are TGTGCCAGCCGTCGCGGGGCTCACTACAATGAGCAGTTCTTC.

The rearrangement uses TRBV10-2 and TRBJ2-5; 9 bases map to TRBD1. The DNA end is more similar to TRBJ2-7, so the J call may be wrong. Germline CDR1 reads WSHSY; CDR2 reads SAAADI. The CDR3 has 15 residues. The CDR3 spells CASVKQDRGAYEQYF. For the CDR3, the DNA is TGCGCCAGCGTAAAACAGGACAGGGGCGCCTACGAGCAGTACTTC.

This chain uses TRBV4-3 with TRBJ2-2; no reliable D call. The V and J ends lost 0 bases and 4 bases respectively, with 21 bases between them. Looked up from germline, CDR1 is LGHNA and CDR2 is YSLEER. This CDR3 has 19 amino acids. CDR3 residues: CASSQDYPRQVPFTGELFF. The CDR3 DNA is TGCGCCAGCAGCCAAGATTACCCCAGGCAGGTTCCCTTCACCGGGGAGCTGTTTTTT.

The V and J genes are TRBV7-2 and TRBJ2-1; 14 bases line up with TRBD2. The CDR3 contains 15 residues. After removal of 3 bases from V and 8 bases from J, the junction contained 3 bases not matched to a gene. Germline CDR1 and CDR2: SGHTA and FQGNSA. CDR3 region: CASSFGTSGSDEQFF. The CDR3 nucleotides read TGTGCCAGCAGCTTCGGGACTAGCGGGAGCGATGAGCAGTTCTTC.

This rearrangement joins TRBV30 to TRBJ2-3; D remains ambiguous. The germline CDR1 and CDR2 sequences are GTSNPN and SVGIG (reference sequence). The CDR3 extends over 11 amino acids. Trimming took 5 bases from V and 3 from J, leaving 6 bases between them. CDR3 DNA sequence: TGTGCCTGGGGGGTGACAGATACGCAGTATTTT. It codes for CAWGVTDTQYF.

V usage is TRBV5-4 and J usage is TRBJ2-1; D perhaps matches TRBD2 (7 bases). The CDR3 has 19 amino acids. V lost 4 bases, J lost 6 bases, and 29 bases lay in between. Germline V gives CDR1 SGHNT, CDR2 YYREEE (reference sequence). CDR3 sequence: CASSPLAGGGAHGTNEQFF. The CDR3 DNA follows: TGTGCCAGCAGCCCCTTGGCAGGTGGGGGGGCGCATGGGACCAATGAGCAGTTCTTC.

The rearrangement joins TRBV5-8 to TRBJ2-6, with D possibly TRBD1 on 6 matching bases. Germline CDR1 is SGHTS and CDR2 is YDEGEE. V lost 4 bases and J lost 1, with 9 bases in between. This CDR3 contains 15 residues. The CDR3 reads CASSIQGSGANVLTF. The CDR3 nucleotides read TGTGCCAGCAGCATACAGGGTTCTGGGGCCAACGTCCTGACTTTC.